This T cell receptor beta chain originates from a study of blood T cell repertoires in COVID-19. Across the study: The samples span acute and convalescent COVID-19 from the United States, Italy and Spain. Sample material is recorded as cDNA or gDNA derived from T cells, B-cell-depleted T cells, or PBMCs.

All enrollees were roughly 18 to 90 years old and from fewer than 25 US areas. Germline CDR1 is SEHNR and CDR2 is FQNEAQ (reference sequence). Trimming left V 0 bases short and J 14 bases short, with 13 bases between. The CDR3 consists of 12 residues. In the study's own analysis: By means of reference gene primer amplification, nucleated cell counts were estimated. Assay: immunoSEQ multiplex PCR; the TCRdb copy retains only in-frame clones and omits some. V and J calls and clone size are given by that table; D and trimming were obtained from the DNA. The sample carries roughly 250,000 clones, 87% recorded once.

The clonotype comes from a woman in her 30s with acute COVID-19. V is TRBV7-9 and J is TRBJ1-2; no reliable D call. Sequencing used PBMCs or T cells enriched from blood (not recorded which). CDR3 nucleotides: TGTGCCAGCAGCTTAGCGGTAAAGGGAGAGACCTTC. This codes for CASSLAVKGETF.